The T cell receptor (beta chain) described here comes from a study of blood T cell repertoires in COVID-19. At the level of the study: Donors in the United States, Italy and Spain gave samples during acute or convalescent COVID-19. PBMCs, B-cell-depleted T cells, or T cells provided the cDNA or gDNA that made up the material.

In the study's own analysis: Estimated nucleated cell counts came from reference gene primer amplification. Assay used: immunoSEQ multiplex PCR; TCRdb lists only in-frame clones, some missing. The DNA gave D and trimming, while V, J and clone size come from that table. The repertoire consists of about 99,000 clones, with about 86% occurring once and the leading ten covering about 3%. The sequence was obtained from a human donor in a cohort sampled during active COVID-19. Sequencing used peripheral blood.

The CDR3 is CASTNGIFSGANVLTF. The DNA for the CDR3 is TGTGCCAGCACGAACGGGATCTTCTCTGGGGCCAACGTCCTGACTTTC. The chain couples TRBV5-4 to TRBJ2-6; D possibly corresponds to TRBD2 (5 bases). Trimming removed 6 bases from V and 0 bases from J, with 13 bases in between. The CDR3 length is 16 residues. Germline CDR1 and CDR2: SGHNT and YYREEE (reference sequence). The full variable domain, in which reference TRBV5-4 and TRBJ2-6 provide the parts outside the CDR3, is ETGVTQSPTHLIKTRGQQVTLRCSSQSGHNTVSWYQQALGQGPQFIFQYYREEENGRGNFPPRFSGLQFPNYSSELNVNALELDDSALYLCASTNGIFSGANVLTFGAGSRLTVL.